Below are 18 T cell receptor beta chains sequenced from a single sample in a study of blood T cell repertoires in COVID-19. Here immunoSEQ multiplex PCR was the method, and the copy in TCRdb shows in-frame clones only, minus some. Counted here are about 200,000 clones, around 85% occurring once; the ten biggest clones make up around 0.76%. Sequencing was done on a sample of peripheral blood. These receptors all come from a woman in her 70s with acute or convalescent COVID-19.

V usage is TRBV18 and J usage is TRBJ2-5, with 10 bases identical to TRBD2. From germline, CDR1 is KGHSH and CDR2 LQKENI. V was pared by 1 base and J by 5 bases, with 7 bases of the junction left unmatched. The CDR3 sequence is 16 residues long. The DNA of the CDR3 is TGTGCCAGCTCACCACTCATAGCGGGAGGTCGGGAGACCCAGTACTTC. Translating it yields CASSPLIAGGRETQYF.

The genes are TRBV18 and TRBJ1-2; 9 bases map to TRBD1. This CDR3 spans 15 amino acids. Germline CDR1 KGHSH, CDR2 LQKENI. V lost 2 bases to trimming and J lost 4 bases; unmatched junction nucleotides: 5. This CDR3 reads CASSPMTGGGYGYTF. The CDR3 bases are TGTGCCAGCTCACCAATGACAGGGGGAGGCTATGGCTACACCTTC.

V and J are TRBV6-6 and TRBJ1-2; D is perhaps TRBD1 (5 bases). Trimming took off 10 bases at V and 7 bases at J, with 16 bases between the two ends. CDR3 size: 12 residues. The germline V gene has CDR1 MNHNY and CDR2 SVGAGI (reference sequence). The CDR3 bases are TGTGCCACCAAGGACACCGTGAGTGGCTACACCTTC. Amino acids: CATKDTVSGYTF.

This rearrangement joins TRBV7-2 to TRBJ2-1; 9 bases match TRBD2. The length of the CDR3 is 15 residues. Germline assignment: CDR1 SGHTA and CDR2 FQGNSA. V dropped 5 bases and J dropped 2; count of bases not matched to a gene: 4. The CDR3, as DNA: TGTGCCAGCAGCCCCCGGACTAGCGCCTACAATGAGCAGTTCTTC. Encoded protein: CASSPRTSAYNEQFF.

The chain combines TRBV28 with TRBJ1-6; D unclear. Trimming took 3 bases from V and 5 from J, leaving 8 bases between them. The CDR3 sequence is 14 residues long. Germline lookup yields CDR1 MDHEN and CDR2 SYDVKM. CDR3 in DNA: TGTGCCAGCAGTTTGCTAGAGAATAATTCACCCCTCCACTTT. It specifies CASSLLENNSPLHF.

V usage is TRBV28 and J usage is TRBJ1-1, with 7 nucleotides matching TRBD1. V gave up 6 bases and J gave up 11 bases; unmatched junction bases: 12. The CDR3 is 13 residues long. Germline-derived CDR1 and CDR2 are MDHEN and SYDVKM. CDR3 in amino acids: CASSLSAGQRAFF. The CDR3 nucleotides read TGTGCCAGCAGCCTTAGTGCGGGACAGAGGGCTTTCTTT.

The chain carries TRBV7-2 and TRBJ2-7, with 13 bases matching TRBD2. This CDR3 spans 15 amino acids. The V gene's germline CDR1 is SGHTA and CDR2 FQGNSA. Trimming took 5 bases from V and 6 from J; bases not matched to a gene: 7. DNA for the CDR3: TGTGCCAGCAGCCTGAGACTAGCGGGAGGTAGCGAGCAGTACTTC. Encoded protein: CASSLRLAGGSEQYF.

The chain links TRBV27 to TRBJ1-2, with a possible D match to TRBD1 (5 bases). CDR1 is MNHEY, CDR2 SMNVEV, per germline (reference sequence). The CDR3 is made up of 15 amino acids. Trimming stripped 5 bases from V and 0 bases from J, with 13 bases between. This CDR3 is CASSQRRDSNYGYTF. In nucleotides, the CDR3 is TGTGCCAGCAGTCAGCGCAGGGACTCTAACTATGGCTACACCTTC.

J is TRBJ2-6 and V is TRBV19; possibly TRBD2 for D (7 bases). This CDR3 contains 16 residues. V lost 8 bases to trimming and J lost 0 bases, with 14 bases between them. CDR1 is LNHDA, CDR2 SQIVND, per germline (reference sequence). The CDR3 DNA follows: TGTGCCAGTGCCCTTCGGGGGGCCTCTGGGGCCAACGTCCTGACTTTC. Its protein product is CASALRGASGANVLTF.

V gene TRBV2 combines with J gene TRBJ2-3, with D perhaps TRBD2 (5 bases). The length of the CDR3 is 15 residues. CDR1 SNHLY and CDR2 FYNNEI come from the germline V gene. Deletions cut 2 bases from V and 1 base from J, with 10 bases between. The CDR3 protein is CASSERGWGTDTQYF. The CDR3 DNA sequence: TGTGCCAGCAGTGAACGGGGTTGGGGCACAGATACGCAGTATTTT.

A single count supports this clone. This chain links TRBV28 with TRBJ2-5; TRBD2 matches 7 bases. V dropped 6 bases and J dropped 7; count of bases not matched to a gene: 11. This CDR3 has 14 amino acids. Germline V CDR1 and CDR2: MDHEN, SYDVKM. For the CDR3, the DNA is TGTGCCAGCAGCCCGACTAGCTGGACGGGGACCCAGTACTTC. Translated: CASSPTSWTGTQYF.

This chain's CDR3 is CASTKGATGPYEQYF. Written as DNA, the CDR3 is TGTGCCAGCACCAAAGGGGCCACAGGACCCTACGAGCAGTACTTC. This rearrangement joins TRBV6-6 to TRBJ2-7; D may be TRBD1 (5 bases). The germline gives CDR1 MNHNY, CDR2 SVGAGI (reference sequence). The CDR3 loop spans 15 amino acids. V was clipped by 7 bases and J by 2 bases, with 18 bases between them.

The chain carries TRBV5-1 and TRBJ2-7, with D possibly matching TRBD2 (5 bases). The CDR3 extends over 14 amino acids. Germline V gene data show CDR1 as SGHRS and CDR2 as YFSETQ. Trimming stripped 4 bases from V and 0 bases from J, with 11 bases between. Here the CDR3 reads CASSPPSGSYEQYF. As DNA, the CDR3 is TGCGCCAGCAGCCCCCCGAGCGGCTCCTACGAGCAGTACTTC.

The gene calls are TRBV15 and TRBJ2-7; 9 bases are shared with TRBD2. V lost 0 bases to trimming and J lost 6 bases; unmatched junction nucleotides: 6. Germline CDR1 LNHNV, CDR2 YYDKDF (reference sequence). This CDR3 contains 15 residues. The CDR3 DNA sequence: TGTGCCACCAGCAGAGATCGAGGGACTAGCTCCGAGCAGTACTTC. Amino acid sequence: CATSRDRGTSSEQYF.

The V call is TRBV11-3, the J call TRBJ2-1; D may be TRBD1 (6 bases). V was pared by 0 bases and J by 3 bases, with 9 bases between. Germline V CDR1 and CDR2: SGHNT, YENEEA. The CDR3 sequence is 15 residues long. The CDR3, as DNA: TGTGCCAGCAGCTTAGAACAGGGCGGCTACAATGAGCAGTTCTTC. Protein sequence: CASSLEQGGYNEQFF.

The CDR3 loop is CASSLLAIDYEQYF. CDR3 DNA: TGTGCCAGCAGTTTATTAGCGATAGACTACGAGCAGTACTTC. The chain carries TRBV28 and TRBJ2-7; perhaps TRBD2 as D (5 bases). Germline V gene lookup returns CDR1 MDHEN and CDR2 SYDVKM. The CDR3 loop spans 14 amino acids. The V and J ends lost 1 base and 3 bases respectively, with 10 bases between them.

The rearrangement links TRBV6-5 to TRBJ1-4; no definite D call. This CDR3 contains 14 residues. V dropped 0 bases and J dropped 7 bases, with 9 bases sitting between them. Germline-derived CDR1 and CDR2 are MNHEY and SVGAGI. The CDR3 protein is CASSYSESGEKLFF. DNA of the CDR3: TGTGCCAGCAGTTACTCGGAGTCGGGTGAAAAACTGTTTTTT.

V is TRBV18 and J is TRBJ2-1, with TRBD2 matching over 11 bases. The ends lost 6 bases at V and 5 bases at J; junction bases unmatched: 6. Germline V lookup: CDR1 KGHSH, CDR2 LQKENI. The CDR3 spans 15 residues. CDR3 loop: CASSQTSGSHNEQFF. The CDR3 DNA follows: TGTGCCAGCTCGCAAACTAGCGGGAGCCACAATGAGCAGTTCTTC.